This entry concerns a single TCR beta chain. The sample comes from a study of blood T cell repertoires in COVID-19. Overall study: Sites across the United States, Italy and Spain contributed samples from acute and convalescent COVID-19. Sources were T cells, B-cell-depleted T cells, or PBMCs; the material itself was cDNA or gDNA.

Original analysis: Nucleated cell number was recorded as an estimate derived from reference gene primer amplification. The assay was immunoSEQ multiplex PCR, and TCRdb's table has in-frame clones only and misses some. V and J calls plus clone size are reproduced from that table; the DNA served to infer D and trimming. Of around 250,000 clones in the sample, over 70% were seen once. The CDR3 loop spans 15 amino acids. J gave up 5 bases and V 2 bases, and 5 bases lay outside the gene matches. From germline, CDR1 is SEHNR and CDR2 FQNEAQ (reference sequence). Sample: peripheral blood. This chain uses TRBV7-9 with TRBJ2-1; 8 nucleotides agree with TRBD2. The receptor was isolated from a man older than 75 with acute or convalescent COVID-19. The CDR3 DNA reads TGTGCCAGCAGCTTACAGCGGGAGAGAAACAATGAGCAGTTCTTC. Its protein product is CASSLQRERNNEQFF.